This T cell receptor (beta chain) came from a study of response to subunit inactivated influenza vaccine. TCRdb reprocessed the RT-PCR reads via MiXCR and lists one record per CDR3 protein. The table has around 850,000 distinct CDR3 sequences, 18% seen once; the top ten hold approximately 11%. Study findings and constraints: Each seasonal influenza vaccination, the authors suggested, recruits few new T cells.

The sample holds a few counts of this clonotype. The antigen remains unidentified. From germline, CDR1 is SQVTM and CDR2 ANQGSEA. The V segment lost 7 bases and the J segment 5 bases; nucleotides outside the gene matches: 7. The CDR3 extends over 14 amino acids. The clonotype comes from a man aged 45-65 years who received an inactivated influenza vaccine. The rearrangement uses TRBV29-1 and TRBJ2-1, with 11 bases lining up with TRBD2. Sequencing was performed on PBMCs from blood, taken about 5 days after vaccination. The CDR3 reads CSGLAGGPDNEQFF. The DNA of the CDR3 is TGCAGCGGATTAGCGGGGGGGCCGGACAATGAGCAGTTCTTC.